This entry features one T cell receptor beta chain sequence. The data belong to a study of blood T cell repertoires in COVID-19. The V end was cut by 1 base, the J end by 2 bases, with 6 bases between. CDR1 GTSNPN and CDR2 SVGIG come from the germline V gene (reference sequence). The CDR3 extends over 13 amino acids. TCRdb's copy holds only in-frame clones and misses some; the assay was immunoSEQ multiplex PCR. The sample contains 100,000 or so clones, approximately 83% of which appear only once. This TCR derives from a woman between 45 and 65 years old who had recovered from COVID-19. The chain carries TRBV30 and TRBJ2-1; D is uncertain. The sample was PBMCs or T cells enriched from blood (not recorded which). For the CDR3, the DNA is TGTGCCTGGAGTGACAGCCCCTACAATGAGCAGTTCTTC. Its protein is CAWSDSPYNEQFF.